This T cell receptor (beta chain) stems from a study of blood T cell repertoires in COVID-19 (dated by TCRdb to the early 2020s). Regarding the study in general: The collaborator samples originated in the United States, Italy and Spain and spanned the acute and convalescent phases of COVID-19. The material from the prospective study consisted of cDNA or gDNA derived from T cells, B-cell-depleted T cells, or PBMCs. Subjects who had been exposed to COVID-19, were actively infected with it, or had recovered from it provided the deeply sampled blood TCRbeta repertoires that made up the dataset. The repertoires were released in a freely available public database meant as a resource for research on the immune response to SARS-CoV-2. The samples were drawn from two sources: the first 160 participants of the ongoing ImmuneRACE study, and fewer than 1,500 subjects contributed by 6 global collaborators. The sample metadata nearly always contained a de-identified subject ID, COVID-19 status, age in years and sex. Where available, HLA class I and class II types were obtained from metadata supplied by the sample provider rather than from assay-based typing.

From the cysteine through the phenylalanine, the CDR3 covers 15 amino acids. CDR3 DNA is the only sequence kept; it has 45 bases, read in frame from the first base. The germline V gene specifies SGHAT as CDR1 and FQNNGV as CDR2. Cut back by 1 base and 1 base, the V and J ends lie 10 bases apart. Comments on this clone: Its antigen is unknown. It has no much larger one-base neighbor in the sample; base qualities were not kept.

Findings and caveats that apply to the study as a whole: The amount of clinical and demographic metadata varied by source and participant and was provided uncurated.

TCRbeta CDR3 regions were amplified from genomic DNA by means of the immunoSEQ Assay, a bias-controlled multiplex PCR. In the paper's pipeline: Nucleated cell counts per sample were estimated from amplification of reference gene primers within the assay. Sequence reads were collapsed and filtered to measure the absolute abundance of every unique TCRbeta CDR3 rearrangement. For each sample, productive Simpson clonality was calculated as the square root of Simpson's diversity index over productive rearrangements. Not all clones reach the TCRdb copy of this immuneACCESS table, which keeps in-frame sequences only. Checked studies attribute under half of the gap to unresolved V genes and leave the rest unexplained. V, J and clone size are those of that table, while D and trimming were read from the DNA. Within this sample are a few hundred thousand clones, with roughly 90% of them counted one time only. The leading ten clones occupy under 1.2% of the sample.

In the prospective study, participants were roughly 18 to 90 years old, resided in about two dozen geographic areas of the United States, and were enrolled through a virtual design. To assign participants to cohorts, the prospective study relied on clinical history that participants themselves reported in a screening survey and a study questionnaire. Exposed participants had been in contact with someone with a PCR-confirmed or clinician-diagnosed COVID-19 case within 2 weeks of study entry. In the prospective study, mobile phlebotomists collected whole blood, serum and a nasopharyngeal or oropharyngeal swab from each participant. Prospective study participants could optionally give additional blood draws and questionnaires over an approximately two-month period. Prospective study blood samples were shipped either frozen or at room temperature before DNA extraction.

The sequence is built from TRBV11-2 and TRBJ1-2; D gene: possibly TRBD1, on 5 matching bases. The source material was PBMCs or T cells enriched from blood (not recorded which). The clonotype comes from a woman in her twenties or thirties who had been exposed to COVID-19. In nucleotides, the sequence is TGTGCCAGCAGCTTAGCAACAGGCCGTAACTATGGCTACACCTTC. The encoded protein is CASSLATGRNYGYTF.